A selection of T cell receptor beta chains follows, all from one sample in a study of blood T cells in healthy people across ages. In TCRdb, the 5' RACE reads were re-called with MiXCR into one record per CDR3 protein. This sample carries around 1,600,000 distinct CDR3 sequences, less than 45% of them seen once, and the ten largest clones take 4%. The sequenced sample consisted of blood. All receptors come from a woman between 18 and 29 years old in good health. Each CDR3 is given without its conserved first and last residue. Each record gives: V gene, J gene, CDR3 protein.

>TRBV20-1|TRBJ1-5
SATDRGNQPQH
>TRBV29-1|TRBJ1-5
SVDGSNQPQH
>TRBV4-3|TRBJ2-7
ASSQEYRGTYEQY
>TRBV6-6|TRBJ1-2
VSSYMGGRTYGYT
>TRBV5-1|TRBJ2-1
ASLLAGGDNEQF
>TRBV27|TRBJ2-7
ASSMTSADEQY
>TRBV4-3|TRBJ1-2
ASSPDRASDGYT
>TRBV7-9|TRBJ1-2
ASCLASGPNYGYT
>TRBV6-5|TRBJ1-3
ASRQEGGSNTIY
>TRBV7-7|TRBJ2-7
ASSSGWGYEQY
>TRBV20-1|TRBJ2-7
RCGAYYEQY
>TRBV20-1|TRBJ2-1
SASKRVSYNEQF
>TRBV4-3|TRBJ2-3
ASSQDSHTKGTDTQY
>TRBV25-1|TRBJ1-6
ASSEPRQGANSPLH
>TRBV28|TRBJ2-1
ASRLHGGRGSYNEQF
>TRBV20-1|TRBJ2-1
SATLAGGNPQF
>TRBV7-9|TRBJ2-1
ASSLIRGQNNEQF
>TRBV4-3|TRBJ2-5
ASSQEAGGQETQY
>TRBV18|NA
ASSTGTNSYNEQY
>TRBV7-9|TRBJ1-2
ASSHLWGDGYT
>TRBV6-6|TRBJ2-3
ASSYSSREGGTDTQY
>TRBV6-5|TRBJ2-6
ASSYGETGFWANVLT
>TRBV20-1|NA
SANGRRSKETQY
>TRBV5-1|TRBJ2-1
ASSLVPAGGYNEQF
>TRBV7-2|TRBJ2-5
ASSYPAVETQY
>TRBV4-1|TRBJ2-7
ASSDRGQGSYEQY
>TRBV7-8|TRBJ2-1
ASSSLAATHNEQF
>TRBV7-2|TRBJ2-5
ASSLEAGRQETQY
>TRBV12-3/TRBV12-4|TRBJ2-3
ASSFQGLIGDTQY
>TRBV20-1|TRBJ1-5
SAREVSGMGSNQPQH
>TRBV6-6|TRBJ2-3
ASSRTGRGIADTQY
>TRBV6-4|TRBJ2-3
ASSDGSTDTQY
>TRBV6-1|TRBJ2-3
ASSKGASGGTDTQY
>TRBV20-1|TRBJ1-1
SVPGFGVPEAF
>TRBV12-5|TRBJ1-5
ASGLTGNQPQH
>TRBV28|NA
ASSFIAAPYNEQY
>TRBV12-3/TRBV12-4|TRBJ1-5
ASKGIWNQPQH
>TRBV4-3|TRBJ1-1
ASSQDAGGTEAF